This T cell receptor beta chain was retrieved from a study of patients and donors after allogeneic stem cell transplantation. Germline V gives CDR1 SGHVS, CDR2 FQNEAQ. This CDR3 spans 15 amino acids. The junction had 4 bases not matched to a gene; V was cut back by 1 base and J by 8 bases. TCRdb called the RT-PCR reads again in MiXCR, with one record for every CDR3 protein. Of approximately 160,000 distinct CDR3 sequences in the sample, 20% to 25% were seen once. The chain carries TRBV7-8 and TRBJ1-4, with TRBD1 matching 10 bases. This clonotype originated in a human donor who was either an allogeneic HSCT recipient or a stem cell or donor lymphocyte infusion donor (not recorded which). It is not recorded whose cells these are; they may come from a transplant donor. The sequencing sample was made of blood, either unsorted or a sorted T cell fraction (not recorded which). In nucleotides, the CDR3 is TGTGCCAGCAGCTTAGACAGGACAGGGGGGGAAAAACTGTTTTTT. Translation: CASSLDRTGGEKLFF.